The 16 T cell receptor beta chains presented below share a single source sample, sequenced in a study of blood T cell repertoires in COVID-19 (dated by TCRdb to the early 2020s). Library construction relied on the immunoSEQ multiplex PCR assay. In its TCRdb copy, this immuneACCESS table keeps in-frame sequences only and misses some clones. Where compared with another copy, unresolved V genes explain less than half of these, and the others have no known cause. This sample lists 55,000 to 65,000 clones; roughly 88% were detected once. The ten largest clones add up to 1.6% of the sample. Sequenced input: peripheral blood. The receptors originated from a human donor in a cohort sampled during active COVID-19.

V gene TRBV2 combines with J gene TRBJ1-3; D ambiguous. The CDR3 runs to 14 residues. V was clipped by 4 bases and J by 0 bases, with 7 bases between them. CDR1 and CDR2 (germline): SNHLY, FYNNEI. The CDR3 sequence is CASSVQASGNTIYF. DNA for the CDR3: TGTGCCAGCAGTGTTCAAGCCTCTGGAAACACCATATATTTT.

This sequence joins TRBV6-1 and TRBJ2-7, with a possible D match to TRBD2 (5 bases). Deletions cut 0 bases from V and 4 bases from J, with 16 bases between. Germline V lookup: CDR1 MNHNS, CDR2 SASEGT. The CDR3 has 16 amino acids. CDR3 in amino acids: CASSEAPSKGGYEQYF. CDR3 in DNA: TGTGCCAGCAGTGAAGCGCCCTCGAAGGGCGGGTACGAGCAGTACTTC.

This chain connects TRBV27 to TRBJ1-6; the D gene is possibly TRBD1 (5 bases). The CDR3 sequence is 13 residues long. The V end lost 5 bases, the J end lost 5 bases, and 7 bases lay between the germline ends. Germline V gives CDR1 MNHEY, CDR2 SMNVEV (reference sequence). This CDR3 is CASSRGNNSPLHF. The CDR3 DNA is TGTGCCAGCAGTCGGGGGAATAATTCACCCCTCCACTTT.

The CDR3 spells CATRGRGARTDTQYF. CDR3 coding DNA: TGTGCCACCAGAGGACGGGGGGCGCGCACAGATACGCAGTATTTT. V and J are TRBV24-1 and TRBJ2-3; weak D call: TRBD2 (7 bases). This CDR3 has 15 residues. V was pared by 7 bases and J by 1 base, with 14 bases between. Germline V gene sequence: CDR1 KGHDR, CDR2 SFDVKD.

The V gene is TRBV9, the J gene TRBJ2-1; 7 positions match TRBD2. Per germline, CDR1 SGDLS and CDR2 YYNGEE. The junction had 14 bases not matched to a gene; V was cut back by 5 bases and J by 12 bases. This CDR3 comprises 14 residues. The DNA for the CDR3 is TGTGCCAGCAGAGGACTAGAGCCCCCCGAGGTGCAGTTCTTC. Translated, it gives CASRGLEPPEVQFF.

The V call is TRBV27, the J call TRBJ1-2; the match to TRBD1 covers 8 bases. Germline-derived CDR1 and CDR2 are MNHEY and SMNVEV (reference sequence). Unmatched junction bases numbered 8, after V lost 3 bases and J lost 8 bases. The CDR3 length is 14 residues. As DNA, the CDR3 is TGTGCCAGCAGTTTCACGATCACAGGGGGAGGCTACACCTTC. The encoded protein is CASSFTITGGGYTF.

The CDR3 DNA sequence: TGTGCCAGCAGCCCTCTTCTCGAGCAGTACTTC. Residues: CASSPLLEQYF. V is TRBV7-9 and J is TRBJ2-7; D remains ambiguous. V lost 5 bases, J lost 6 bases, and 8 bases lay in between. The CDR3 is made up of 11 amino acids. The germline gives CDR1 SEHNR, CDR2 FQNEAQ (reference sequence).

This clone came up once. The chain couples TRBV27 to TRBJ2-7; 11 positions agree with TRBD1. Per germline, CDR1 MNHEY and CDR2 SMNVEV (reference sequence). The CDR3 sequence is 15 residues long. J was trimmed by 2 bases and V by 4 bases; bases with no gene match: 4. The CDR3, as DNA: TGTGCCAGCAGTTCCAGGACAGGGGGCACCTACGAGCAGTACTTC. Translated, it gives CASSSRTGGTYEQYF.

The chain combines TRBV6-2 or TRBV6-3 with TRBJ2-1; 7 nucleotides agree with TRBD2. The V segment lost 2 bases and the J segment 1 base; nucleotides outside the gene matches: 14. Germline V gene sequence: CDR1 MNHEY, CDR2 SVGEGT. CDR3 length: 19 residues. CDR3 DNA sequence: TGTGCCAGCAGTTACCCGGGGCAACGACTAGCTTATTCCTACAATGAGCAGTTCTTC. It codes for CASSYPGQRLAYSYNEQFF.

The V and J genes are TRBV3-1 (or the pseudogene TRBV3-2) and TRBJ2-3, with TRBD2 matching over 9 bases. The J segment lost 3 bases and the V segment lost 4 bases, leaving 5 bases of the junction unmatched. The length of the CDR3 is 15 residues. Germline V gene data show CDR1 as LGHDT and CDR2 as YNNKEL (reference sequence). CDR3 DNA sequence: TGTGCCAGCAGCCGGAGTAGCGGGGGAACAGATACGCAGTATTTT. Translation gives CASSRSSGGTDTQYF.

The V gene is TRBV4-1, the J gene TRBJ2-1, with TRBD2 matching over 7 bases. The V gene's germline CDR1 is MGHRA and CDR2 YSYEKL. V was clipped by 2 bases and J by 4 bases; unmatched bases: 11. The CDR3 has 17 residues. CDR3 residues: CASSQPNGGGAYNEQFF. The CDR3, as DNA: TGCGCCAGCAGCCAACCTAATGGGGGAGGGGCTTACAATGAGCAGTTCTTC.

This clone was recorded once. The CDR3 region has the DNA TGTGCCAGTAGTATATCTGGGACAGGGCTTGGAAACACCATATATTTT. Protein sequence: CASSISGTGLGNTIYF. V gene TRBV19 combines with J gene TRBJ1-3; 9 bases fit TRBD1. CDR1 is LNHDA, CDR2 SQIVND, per germline (reference sequence). V lost 2 bases, J lost 3 bases, and 5 bases stayed unmatched. The CDR3 loop spans 16 amino acids.

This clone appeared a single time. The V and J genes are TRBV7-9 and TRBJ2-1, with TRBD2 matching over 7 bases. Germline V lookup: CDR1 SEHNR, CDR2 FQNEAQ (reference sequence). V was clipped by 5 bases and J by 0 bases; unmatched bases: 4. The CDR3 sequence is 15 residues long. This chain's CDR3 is CASSQASGSYNEQFF. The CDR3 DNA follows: TGTGCCAGCAGCCAAGCTAGCGGCTCCTACAATGAGCAGTTCTTC.

The CDR3 spells CASSQAEKNTEAFF. CDR3 sequence (DNA): TGCGCCAGCAGCCAAGCCGAGAAAAACACTGAAGCTTTCTTT. The V gene is TRBV4-1, the J gene TRBJ1-1; D gene uncertain. V lost 1 base to trimming and J lost 2 bases, with 8 bases between them. Germline-derived CDR1 and CDR2 are MGHRA and YSYEKL. There are 14 residues in the CDR3.

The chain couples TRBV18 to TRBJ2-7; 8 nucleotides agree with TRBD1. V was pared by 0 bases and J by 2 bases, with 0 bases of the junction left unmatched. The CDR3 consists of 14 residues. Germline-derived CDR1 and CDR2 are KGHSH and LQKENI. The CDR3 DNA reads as TGTGCCAGCTCACCACCGACAGGGGCCTACGAGCAGTACTTC. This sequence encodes CASSPPTGAYEQYF.

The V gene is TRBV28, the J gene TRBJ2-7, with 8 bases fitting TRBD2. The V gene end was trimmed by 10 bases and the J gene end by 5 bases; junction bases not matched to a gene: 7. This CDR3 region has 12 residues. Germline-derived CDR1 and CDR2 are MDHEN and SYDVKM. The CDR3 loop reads CATREGNDEQYF. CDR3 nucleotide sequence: TGTGCCACCCGGGAGGGGAATGACGAGCAGTACTTC.